The clone carrying this T cell receptor beta chain was counted once. This specimen comes from a study of blood T cell repertoires in COVID-19. Study processing details: From reference gene primer amplification, estimates of nucleated cell counts were derived. Produced via immunoSEQ multiplex PCR; TCRdb's table is partial and in-frame only. The V and J calls and clone size were taken over from that table, and D and trimming were inferred from the DNA. The table records about 100,000 clones, 88% of them present only once. The CDR3 contains 15 residues. J lost 1 base, V lost 6 bases, and 5 bases had no gene match. The germline gives CDR1 SNHLY, CDR2 FYNNEI.

Sample: peripheral blood. This clonotype was obtained from a man older than 75 with acute or convalescent COVID-19. This chain joins TRBV2 and TRBJ2-1; 8 nucleotides align to TRBD1. The CDR3 loop is CASRPGQGSYNEQFF. In DNA form, the CDR3 reads TGTGCCAGCAGGCCCGGACAGGGATCCTACAATGAGCAGTTCTTC. Combining the CDR3 with reference TRBV2 and TRBJ2-1 gives the whole variable domain EPEVTQTPSHQVTQMGQEVILRCVPISNHLYFYWYRQILGQKVEFLVSFYNNEISEKSEIFDDQFSVERPDGSNFTLKIRSTKLEDSAMYFCASRPGQGSYNEQFFGPGTRLTVL.